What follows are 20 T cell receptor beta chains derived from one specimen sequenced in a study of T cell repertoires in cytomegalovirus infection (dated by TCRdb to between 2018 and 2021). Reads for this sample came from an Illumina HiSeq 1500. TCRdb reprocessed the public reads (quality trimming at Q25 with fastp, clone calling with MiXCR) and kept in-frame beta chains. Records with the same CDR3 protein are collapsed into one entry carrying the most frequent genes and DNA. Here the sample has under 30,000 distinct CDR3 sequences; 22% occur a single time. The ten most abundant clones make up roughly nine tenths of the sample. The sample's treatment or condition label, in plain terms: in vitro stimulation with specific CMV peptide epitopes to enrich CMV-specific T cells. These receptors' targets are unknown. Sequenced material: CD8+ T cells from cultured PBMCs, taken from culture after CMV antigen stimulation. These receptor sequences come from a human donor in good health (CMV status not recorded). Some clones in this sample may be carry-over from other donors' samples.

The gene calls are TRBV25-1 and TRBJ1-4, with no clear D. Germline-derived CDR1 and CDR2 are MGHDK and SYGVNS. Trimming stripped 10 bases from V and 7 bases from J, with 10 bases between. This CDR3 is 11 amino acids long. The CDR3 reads CATGLGEKLFF. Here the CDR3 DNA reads TGTGCCACTGGGTTGGGTGAAAAACTGTTTTTT.

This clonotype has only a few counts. The CDR3 DNA follows: TGTGCCAGCAGTTCCTCAGGGGCCCCCTACAATGAGCAGTTCTTC. Its protein product is CASSSSGAPYNEQFF. The chain combines TRBV27 with TRBJ2-1; tentative D call: TRBD1 (6 bases). The CDR3 is 15 residues long. Germline CDR1 is MNHEY and CDR2 is SMNVEV (reference sequence). Trimming removed 4 bases from V and 2 bases from J, with 12 bases in between.

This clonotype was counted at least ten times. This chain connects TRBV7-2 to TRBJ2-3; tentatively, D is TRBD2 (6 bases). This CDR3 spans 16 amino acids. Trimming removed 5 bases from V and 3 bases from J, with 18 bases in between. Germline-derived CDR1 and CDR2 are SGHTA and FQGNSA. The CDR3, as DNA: TGTGCCAGCAGCCCAGGGACTTCTCCCTTTACAGATACGCAGTATTTT. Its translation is CASSPGTSPFTDTQYF.

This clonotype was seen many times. The CDR3 nucleotides are TGTGCCAGCAGTCCAACACAGGGTATCGTCACTGAAGCTTTCTTT. Amino acid sequence: CASSPTQGIVTEAFF. This rearrangement joins TRBV27 to TRBJ1-1; TRBD1 is a possible D gene (6 bases). Between the trimmed V and J ends, which lost 5 bases and 4 bases, there was a span of 17 bases. Per germline, CDR1 MNHEY and CDR2 SMNVEV (reference sequence). The CDR3 totals 15 residues.

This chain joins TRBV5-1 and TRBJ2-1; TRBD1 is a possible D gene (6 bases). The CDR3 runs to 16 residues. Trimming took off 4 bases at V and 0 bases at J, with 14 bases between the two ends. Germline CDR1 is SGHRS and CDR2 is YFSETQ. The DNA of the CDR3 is TGCGCCAGCAGCGGAGGCCTAGGGGGCTCCTACAATGAGCAGTTCTTC. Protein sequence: CASSGGLGGSYNEQFF.

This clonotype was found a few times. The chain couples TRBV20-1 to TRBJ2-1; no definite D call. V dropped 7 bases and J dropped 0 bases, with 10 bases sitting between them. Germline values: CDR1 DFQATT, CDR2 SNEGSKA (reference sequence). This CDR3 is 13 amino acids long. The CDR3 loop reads CSVQESSYNEQFF. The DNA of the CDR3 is TGCAGTGTGCAGGAGAGCTCCTACAATGAGCAGTTCTTC.

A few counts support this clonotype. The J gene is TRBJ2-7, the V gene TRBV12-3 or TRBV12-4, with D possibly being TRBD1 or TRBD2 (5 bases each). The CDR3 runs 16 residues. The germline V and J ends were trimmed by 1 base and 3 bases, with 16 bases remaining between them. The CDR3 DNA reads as TGTGCCAGCAGTTTAGTACCAGGGACGTGGTTCTACGAGCAGTACTTC. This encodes CASSLVPGTWFYEQYF.

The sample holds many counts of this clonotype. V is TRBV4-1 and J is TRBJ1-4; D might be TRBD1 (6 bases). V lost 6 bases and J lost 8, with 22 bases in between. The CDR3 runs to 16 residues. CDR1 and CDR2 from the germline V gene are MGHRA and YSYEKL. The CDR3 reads CASSGVDSNPAEKLFF. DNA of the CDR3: TGCGCCAGCAGTGGGGTGGACAGCAATCCCGCAGAAAAACTGTTTTTT.

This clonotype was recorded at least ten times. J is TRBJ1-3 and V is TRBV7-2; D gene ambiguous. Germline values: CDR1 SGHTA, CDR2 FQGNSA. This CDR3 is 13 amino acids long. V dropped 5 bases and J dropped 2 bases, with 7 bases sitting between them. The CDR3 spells CASSPGAGNTIYF. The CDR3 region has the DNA TGTGCCAGCAGCCCCGGGGCTGGAAACACCATATATTTT.

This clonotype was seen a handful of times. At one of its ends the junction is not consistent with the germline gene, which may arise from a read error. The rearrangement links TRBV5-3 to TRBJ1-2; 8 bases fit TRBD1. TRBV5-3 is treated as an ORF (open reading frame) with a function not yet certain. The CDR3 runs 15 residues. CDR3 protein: CASSFALDRGDGYTF. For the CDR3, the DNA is TGTGCCAGCAGCTTCGCCCTTGACAGGGGCGATGGCTACACCTTC.

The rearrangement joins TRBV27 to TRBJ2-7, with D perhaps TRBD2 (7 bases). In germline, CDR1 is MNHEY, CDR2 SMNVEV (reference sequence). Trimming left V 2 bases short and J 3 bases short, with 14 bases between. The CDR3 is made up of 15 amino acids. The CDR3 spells CASSLRGGGGYEQYF. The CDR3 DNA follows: TGTGCCAGCAGTTTACGAGGGGGGGGGGGCTACGAGCAGTACTTC.

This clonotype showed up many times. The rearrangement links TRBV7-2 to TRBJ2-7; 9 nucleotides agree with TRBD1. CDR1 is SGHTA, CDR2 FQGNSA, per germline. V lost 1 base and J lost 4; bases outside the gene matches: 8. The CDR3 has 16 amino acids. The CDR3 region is CASSLGRGQGGYEQYF. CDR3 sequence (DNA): TGTGCCAGCAGCTTAGGAAGGGGACAGGGAGGGTACGAGCAGTACTTC.

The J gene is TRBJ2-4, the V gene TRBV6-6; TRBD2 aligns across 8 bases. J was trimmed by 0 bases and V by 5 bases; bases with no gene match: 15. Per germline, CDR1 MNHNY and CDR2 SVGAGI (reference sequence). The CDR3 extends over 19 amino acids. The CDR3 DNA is TGTGCCAGCAGTGCCGTCAAGGCGGGGGGTATGCTAGCCAAAAACATTCAGTACTTC. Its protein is CASSAVKAGGMLAKNIQYF.

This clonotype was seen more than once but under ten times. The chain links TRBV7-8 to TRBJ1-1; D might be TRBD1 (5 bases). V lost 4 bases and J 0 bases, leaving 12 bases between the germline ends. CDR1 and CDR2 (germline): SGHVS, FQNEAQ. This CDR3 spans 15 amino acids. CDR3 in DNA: TGTGCCAGCAGCTCAGACAGCTATGTGAACACTGAAGCTTTCTTT. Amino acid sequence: CASSSDSYVNTEAFF. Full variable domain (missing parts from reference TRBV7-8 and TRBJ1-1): GAGVSQSPRYKVAKRGQDVALRCDPISGHVSLFWYQQALGQGPEFLTYFQNEAQLDKSGLPSDRFFAERPEGSVSTLKIQRTQQEDSAVYLCASSSDSYVNTEAFFGQGTRLTVV.

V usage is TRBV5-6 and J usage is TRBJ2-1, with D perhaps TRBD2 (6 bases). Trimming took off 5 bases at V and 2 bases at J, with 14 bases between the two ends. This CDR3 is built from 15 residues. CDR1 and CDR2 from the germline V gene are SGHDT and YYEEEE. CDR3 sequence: CASRSGTAAYNEQFF. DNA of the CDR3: TGTGCCAGCAGATCCGGGACTGCAGCCTACAATGAGCAGTTCTTC.

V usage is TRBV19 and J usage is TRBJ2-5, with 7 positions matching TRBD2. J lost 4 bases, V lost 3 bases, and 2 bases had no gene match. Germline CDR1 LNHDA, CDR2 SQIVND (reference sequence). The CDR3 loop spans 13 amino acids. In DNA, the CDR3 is TGTGCCAGTAGTATTTGGGGGGGAGAGACCCAGTACTTC. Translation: CASSIWGGETQYF.

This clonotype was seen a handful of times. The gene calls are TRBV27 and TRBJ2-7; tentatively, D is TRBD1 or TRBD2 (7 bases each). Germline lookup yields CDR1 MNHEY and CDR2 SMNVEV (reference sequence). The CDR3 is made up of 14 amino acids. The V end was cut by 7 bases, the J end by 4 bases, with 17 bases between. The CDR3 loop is CASKIQGRDYEQYF. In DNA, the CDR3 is TGTGCCAGCAAGATACAGGGGAGGGATTACGAGCAGTACTTC.

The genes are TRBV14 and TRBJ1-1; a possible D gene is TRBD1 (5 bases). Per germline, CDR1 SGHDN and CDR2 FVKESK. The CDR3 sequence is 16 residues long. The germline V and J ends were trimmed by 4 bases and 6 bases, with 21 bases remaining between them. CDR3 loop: CASSPPRQWARPEAFF. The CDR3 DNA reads TGTGCCAGCAGCCCCCCAAGACAGTGGGCAAGGCCTGAAGCTTTCTTT.

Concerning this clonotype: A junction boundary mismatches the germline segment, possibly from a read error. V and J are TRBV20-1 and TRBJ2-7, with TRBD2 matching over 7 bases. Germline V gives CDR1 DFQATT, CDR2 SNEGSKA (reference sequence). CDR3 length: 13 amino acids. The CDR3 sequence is CSARGTRGYVQYF. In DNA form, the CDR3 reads TGCAGTGCTAGAGGGACTAGGGGCTACGTGCAGTACTTC.

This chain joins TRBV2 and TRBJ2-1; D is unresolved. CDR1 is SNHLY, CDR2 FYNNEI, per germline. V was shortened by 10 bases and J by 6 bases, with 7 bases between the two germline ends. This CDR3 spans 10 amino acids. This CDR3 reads CATQTNEQFF. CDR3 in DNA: TGTGCCACCCAAACCAATGAGCAGTTCTTC.